Below, one T cell receptor (beta chain) is given with its context. The antigen remains unidentified. The sample belongs to a study of T cell responses to AZD1222 COVID-19 vaccine. This CDR3 comprises 14 residues. Deletions cut 0 bases from V and 6 bases from J, with 9 bases between. The germline V gene encodes CDR1 LGHNA and CDR2 YNFKEQ. Sequencing used immunoSEQ multiplex PCR; TCRdb keeps in-frame clones, though not all of them. The table has some 110,000 clones, 75% to 90% seen once. Study observations and caveats: The study identified only a handful of AZD1222 recipients as seropositive at baseline. In a largely white British group with more females than males, clonal diversity was possibly underestimated. When two AZD1222 doses had been given, Spike-specific TCR breadth and depth rose.

This receptor was obtained from an adult who received the AZD1222 COVID-19 vaccine. The source material was peripheral blood, sampled 28 days after the second AZD1222 dose. The chain has TRBV4-2 and TRBJ2-1, with no clear D. CDR3: CASSQEAGRNEQFF. CDR3 bases: TGTGCCAGCAGCCAAGAAGCCGGGCGCAATGAGCAGTTCTTC.